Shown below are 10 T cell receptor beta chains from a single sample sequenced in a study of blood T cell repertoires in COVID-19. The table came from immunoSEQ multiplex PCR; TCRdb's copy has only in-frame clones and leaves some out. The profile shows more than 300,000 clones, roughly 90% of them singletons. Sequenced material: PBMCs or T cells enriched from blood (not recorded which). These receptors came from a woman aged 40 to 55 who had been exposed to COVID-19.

For the CDR3, the DNA is TGTGCCAGCAGTTTAGGTGTAACATACGAGCAGTACTTC. Protein sequence: CASSLGVTYEQYF. This chain links TRBV12-3 or TRBV12-4 with TRBJ2-7; D unclear. The V end was cut by 1 base, the J end by 4 bases, with 8 bases between. This CDR3 region has 13 residues.

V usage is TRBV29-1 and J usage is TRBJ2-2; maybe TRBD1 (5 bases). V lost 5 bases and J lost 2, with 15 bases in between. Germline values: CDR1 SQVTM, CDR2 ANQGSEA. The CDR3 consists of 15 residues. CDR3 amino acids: CSVSPPWTNTGELFF. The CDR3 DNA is TGCAGCGTTTCCCCCCCGTGGACAAACACCGGGGAGCTGTTTTTT.

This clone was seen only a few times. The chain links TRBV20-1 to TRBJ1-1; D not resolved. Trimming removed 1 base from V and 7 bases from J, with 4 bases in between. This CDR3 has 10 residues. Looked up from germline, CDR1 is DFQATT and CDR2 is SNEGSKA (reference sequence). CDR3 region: CSARVVEAFF. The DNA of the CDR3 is TGCAGTGCTAGAGTCGTTGAAGCTTTCTTT.

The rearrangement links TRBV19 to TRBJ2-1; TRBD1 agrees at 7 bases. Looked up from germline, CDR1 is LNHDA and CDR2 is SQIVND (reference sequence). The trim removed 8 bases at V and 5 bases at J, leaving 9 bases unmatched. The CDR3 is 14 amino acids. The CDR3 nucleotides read TGTGCCAGTGAAAAAGGGGGCCCCAACAATGAGCAGTTCTTC. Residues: CASEKGGPNNEQFF. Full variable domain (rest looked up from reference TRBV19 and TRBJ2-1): DGGITQSPKYLFRKEGQNVTLSCEQNLNHDAMYWYRQDPGQGLRLIYYSQIVNDFQKGDIAEGYSVSREKKESFPLTVTSAQKNPTAFYLCASEKGGPNNEQFFGPGTRLTVL.

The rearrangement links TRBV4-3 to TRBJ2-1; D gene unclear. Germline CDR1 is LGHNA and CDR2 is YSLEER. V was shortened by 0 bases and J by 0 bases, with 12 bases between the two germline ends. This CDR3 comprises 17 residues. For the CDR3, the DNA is TGCGCCAGCAGCCAAGATGTTTCGAGAAGCTCCTACAATGAGCAGTTCTTC. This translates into CASSQDVSRSSYNEQFF.

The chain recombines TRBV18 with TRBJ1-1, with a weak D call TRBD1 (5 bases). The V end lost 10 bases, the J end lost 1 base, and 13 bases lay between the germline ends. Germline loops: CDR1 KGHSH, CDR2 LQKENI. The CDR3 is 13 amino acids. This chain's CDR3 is CATLKQENTEAFF. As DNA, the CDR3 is TGTGCCACCCTCAAACAGGAGAACACTGAAGCTTTCTTT.

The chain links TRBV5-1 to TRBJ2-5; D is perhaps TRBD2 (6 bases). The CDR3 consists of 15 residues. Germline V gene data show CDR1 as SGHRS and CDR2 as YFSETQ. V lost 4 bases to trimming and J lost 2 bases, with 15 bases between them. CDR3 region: CASSGGTANQETQYF. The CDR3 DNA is TGCGCCAGCAGCGGCGGGACGGCGAATCAAGAGACCCAGTACTTC.

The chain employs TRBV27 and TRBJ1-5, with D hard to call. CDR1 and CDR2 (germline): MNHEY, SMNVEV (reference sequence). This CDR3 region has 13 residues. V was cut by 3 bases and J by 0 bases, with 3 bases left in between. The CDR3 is CASSFFSNQPQHF. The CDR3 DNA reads TGTGCCAGCAGTTTCTTTAGCAATCAGCCCCAGCATTTT.

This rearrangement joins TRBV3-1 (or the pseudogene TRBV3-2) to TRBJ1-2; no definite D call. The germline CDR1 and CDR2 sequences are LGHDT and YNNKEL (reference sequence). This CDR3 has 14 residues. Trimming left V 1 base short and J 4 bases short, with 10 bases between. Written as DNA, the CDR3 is TGTGCCAGCAGCCAAGGATTGGGAGGCTATGGCTACACCTTC. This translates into CASSQGLGGYGYTF.

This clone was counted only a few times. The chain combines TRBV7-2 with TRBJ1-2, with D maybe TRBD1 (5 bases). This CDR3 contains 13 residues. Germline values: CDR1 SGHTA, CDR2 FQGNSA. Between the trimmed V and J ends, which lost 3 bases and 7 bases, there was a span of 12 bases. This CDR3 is CASSFQGISGYTF. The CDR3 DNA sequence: TGTGCCAGCAGCTTCCAGGGAATCTCTGGCTACACCTTC.